The next 27 T cell receptor beta chains were all read from a single sample in a study of shared clonotypes between healthy human individuals (dated by TCRdb to the early 2020s). Libraries came from the immunoSEQ multiplex PCR assay. TCRdb re-hosts the immuneACCESS table, in-frame sequences only. Its copies lack some clones; in the studies checked, an unresolved V gene accounts for under half of them, and the cause for the rest is not known. This sample gives some 790,000 clones in total; around 77% of them show up just once. Over 1.5% of the sample rests with the top ten. Sequenced: memory CD4+ T cells sorted from blood. The cell subset or site tag for this specimen amounts to: CD45RA-negative fraction. All receptors come from a woman aged 25 to 39 in good health.

The J gene is TRBJ2-7, the V gene TRBV6-5, with D possibly being TRBD1 (5 bases). Germline CDR1 and CDR2: MNHEY and SVGAGI. Trimming removed 4 bases from V and 6 bases from J, with 16 bases in between. CDR3 length equals 14 residues. CDR3 nucleotides: TGTGCCAGCAGTTTTGTTCAGGGTTTCTCCGAGCAGTACTTC. This gives the protein CASSFVQGFSEQYF.

The CDR3 protein is CASSQVGVLGTTYEQYF. The CDR3 DNA sequence: TGCGCCAGCAGCCAAGTAGGGGTACTTGGGACTACCTACGAGCAGTACTTC. This chain links TRBV4-1 with TRBJ2-7; 7 bases map to TRBD2. Trimming removed 1 base from V and 2 bases from J; junction bases left unmatched: 11. CDR3 length: 17 amino acids. Germline CDR1 and CDR2: MGHRA and YSYEKL.

This chain connects TRBV4-1 to TRBJ2-2, with 7 bases lining up with TRBD2. After removal of 0 bases from V and 0 bases from J, the junction contained 10 bases not matched to a gene. The CDR3 spans 19 residues. In germline, CDR1 is MGHRA, CDR2 YSYEKL. This chain's CDR3 is CASSQDFVGTTANTGELFF. DNA for the CDR3: TGCGCCAGCAGCCAAGATTTTGTAGGGACTACGGCGAACACCGGGGAGCTGTTTTTT.

The J gene is TRBJ2-1, the V gene TRBV7-2; 7 nucleotides line up with TRBD2. The V gene's germline CDR1 is SGHTA and CDR2 FQGNSA. Trimming cost V 5 bases and J 8 bases; bases outside gene matches: 9. The CDR3 consists of 14 residues. CDR3 coding DNA: TGTGCCAGCAGCCAACAGCGGGATAGTTATGAGCAGTTCTTC. It codes for CASSQQRDSYEQFF.

V is TRBV5-8 and J is TRBJ2-2; D unclear. Trimming shortened V by 0 bases and J by 3 bases, and 12 bases separated the two germline ends. Germline CDR1 SGHTS, CDR2 YDEGEE. This CDR3 has 16 residues. This chain's CDR3 is CASSLGRQPDTGELFF. Here the CDR3 DNA reads TGTGCCAGCAGCTTGGGTCGGCAGCCAGACACCGGGGAGCTGTTTTTT. Full variable domain (missing parts from reference TRBV5-8 and TRBJ2-2): EAGVTQSPTHLIKTRGQQATLRCSPISGHTSVYWYQQALGLGLQFLLWYDEGEERNRGNFPPRFSGRQFPNYSSELNVNALELEDSALYLCASSLGRQPDTGELFFGEGSRLTVL.

The chain uses TRBV19 and TRBJ2-7; tentatively, D is TRBD2 (6 bases). In germline, CDR1 is LNHDA, CDR2 SQIVND (reference sequence). The V end was cut by 3 bases, the J end by 3 bases, with 12 bases between. The CDR3 spans 14 residues. The CDR3 nucleotides are TGTGCCAGTAGTATCTCGGGAGTGGACTACGAGCAGTACTTC. Its protein is CASSISGVDYEQYF.

The chain has TRBV4-1 and TRBJ2-2, with 10 bases that match TRBD2. The CDR3 totals 16 residues. V lost 8 bases, J lost 3 bases, and 9 bases stayed unmatched. Germline CDR1 reads MGHRA; CDR2 reads YSYEKL. The CDR3 DNA is TGCGCCAGCGGGCCTCTAGCGGGAGACGACACCGGGGAGCTGTTTTTT. Amino acids: CASGPLAGDDTGELFF.

This chain connects TRBV7-2 to TRBJ1-5, with a tentative D call TRBD1 (5 bases). This CDR3 contains 15 residues. Looked up from germline, CDR1 is SGHTA and CDR2 is FQGNSA. With 3 bases removed from V and 0 bases from J, the gap between germline ends came to 9 bases. The CDR3: CASSLGQNSNQPQHF. DNA of the CDR3: TGTGCCAGCAGCTTGGGGCAAAATAGCAATCAGCCCCAGCATTTT. The full variable domain, in which reference TRBV7-2 and TRBJ1-5 provide the parts outside the CDR3, is GAGVSQSPSNKVTEKGKDVELRCDPISGHTALYWYRQSLGQGLEFLIYFQGNSAPDKSGLPSDRFSAERTGGSVSTLTIQRTQQEDSAVYLCASSLGQNSNQPQHFGDGTRLSIL.

The chain has TRBV7-9 and TRBJ2-7; 12 positions agree with TRBD1. This CDR3 comprises 15 residues. CDR1 SEHNR and CDR2 FQNEAQ come from the germline V gene (reference sequence). V shed 3 bases and J 5 bases; nucleotides not matched to a gene: 5. The CDR3 DNA reads TGTGCCAGCAGCTTTACCGGGACAGGGGGCGACGAGCAGTACTTC. It encodes CASSFTGTGGDEQYF.

The CDR3 DNA reads TGTGCCATCAGTGGTACTCGGAGCTCCTACAATGAGCAGTTCTTC. This encodes CAISGTRSSYNEQFF. The chain joins TRBV10-3 to TRBJ2-1, with D hard to call. V was trimmed by 4 bases and J by 0 bases, leaving 10 bases between them. Germline V gene data show CDR1 as ENHRY and CDR2 as SYGVKD. This CDR3 is built from 15 residues.

The chain couples TRBV11-3 to TRBJ2-1, with 10 bases aligning to TRBD1. With 5 bases clipped from V and 9 bases from J, the junction kept 7 bases outside the gene matches. The CDR3 loop spans 14 amino acids. CDR1 is SGHNT, CDR2 YENEEA, per germline. The CDR3 nucleotides read TGTGCCAGCAGCCGGGACAGGGGTTGGGGTGAGCAGTTCTTC. Protein sequence: CASSRDRGWGEQFF.

The V call is TRBV29-1, the J call TRBJ2-2; TRBD2 agrees at 11 bases. The length of the CDR3 is 13 residues. Trimming at V came to 5 bases and at J to 8 bases, leaving 4 bases not matched to a gene. Germline V gives CDR1 SQVTM, CDR2 ANQGSEA. The CDR3 coding sequence is TGCAGCGTTCGACTAGCGGGAAATGGGGAGCTGTTTTTT. This encodes CSVRLAGNGELFF.

The chain employs TRBV2 and TRBJ1-2; TRBD1 matches at 8 bases. Germline CDR1 and CDR2: SNHLY and FYNNEI. Germline trimming cut 6 bases from V and 7 bases from J; bases unmatched to any gene: 7. This CDR3 has 13 amino acids. The CDR3 nucleotides are TGTGCCAGCAGCGGACAGGGAACAAGTGGCTACACCTTC. Protein: CASSGQGTSGYTF.

This clone was picked up one time. This rearrangement joins TRBV1 to TRBJ2-7; TRBD2 is taken as the D call from the table, unchecked against the DNA. TRBV1 is a documented pseudogene. This CDR3 has 18 residues. CDR3 DNA sequence: TGCACCAGCCCGATCCGATCGACTAGCGGTACGCTTTGGCACGAGCAGTACTTC. This sequence encodes CTSPIRSTSGTLWHEQYF.

The rearrangement uses TRBV11-3 and TRBJ1-5; a possible D gene is TRBD1 (5 bases). The CDR3 extends over 15 amino acids. Germline CDR1 SGHNT, CDR2 YENEEA. V dropped 1 base and J dropped 3 bases, with 10 bases sitting between them. The CDR3 coding sequence is TGTGCCAGCAGCTTAGGACAGTGGGTCAATCAGCCCCAGCATTTT. This gives the protein CASSLGQWVNQPQHF. The full variable domain, rest sourced from reference TRBV11-3 and TRBJ1-5, is EAGVVQSPRYKIIEKKQPVAFWCNPISGHNTLYWYLQNLGQGPELLIRYENEEAVDDSQLPKDRFSAERLKGVDSTLKIQPAELGDSAVYLCASSLGQWVNQPQHFGDGTRLSIL.

This CDR3 is CASSEGSWQALNRGYTF. The CDR3 nucleotides read TGTGCCAGCAGTGAAGGGTCTTGGCAGGCCCTTAATCGGGGCTACACCTTC. This sequence joins TRBV2 and TRBJ1-2; D call uncertain. CDR3 size: 17 residues. The V gene lost 1 base and the J gene lost 8 bases, with 23 bases spanning the gap. Germline V CDR1 and CDR2: SNHLY, FYNNEI.

This clone was detected only once. The chain links TRBV27 to TRBJ2-1; a possible D gene is TRBD2 (5 bases). Trimming left V 5 bases short and J 2 bases short, with 16 bases between. The CDR3 has 16 amino acids. The germline gives CDR1 MNHEY, CDR2 SMNVEV (reference sequence). The CDR3 here is CASSRNGNQPYNEQFF. The CDR3 DNA sequence: TGTGCCAGCAGTCGTAACGGGAATCAACCCTACAATGAGCAGTTCTTC.

The chain recombines TRBV19 with TRBJ1-5, with 10 positions matching TRBD1. V dropped 5 bases and J dropped 11; count of bases not matched to a gene: 12. Germline V lookup: CDR1 LNHDA, CDR2 SQIVND (reference sequence). The CDR3 loop spans 15 amino acids. The CDR3, as DNA: TGTGCCAGTAGTGTCACTTGGGACAGGGGTTTGGCCCAGCATTTT. The encoded protein is CASSVTWDRGLAQHF.

This chain joins TRBV10-1 and TRBJ1-2; 8 bases are shared with TRBD1. The trim removed 0 bases at V and 5 bases at J, leaving 2 bases unmatched. Looked up from germline, CDR1 is WNHNN and CDR2 is SYGVQD (reference sequence). This CDR3 region has 14 residues. This chain's CDR3 is CASSESRTGYGYTF. In DNA, the CDR3 is TGCGCCAGCAGTGAGTCGAGGACAGGGTATGGCTACACCTTC.

The chain combines TRBV6-5 with TRBJ2-2; 12 bases align to TRBD1. Germline V gene data show CDR1 as MNHEY and CDR2 as SVGAGI. The CDR3 length is 16 residues. Germline trimming cut 2 bases from V and 6 bases from J; bases unmatched to any gene: 4. For the CDR3, the DNA is TGTGCCAGCAGTTACGCGGGACAGGGGGCTGCCGGGGAGCTGTTTTTT. As protein: CASSYAGQGAAGELFF.

The chain carries TRBV4-2 and TRBJ2-2, with TRBD1 as a possible D gene (5 bases). V lost 0 bases to trimming and J lost 2 bases, with 7 bases between them. From germline, CDR1 is LGHNA and CDR2 YNFKEQ. The CDR3 loop spans 15 amino acids. The CDR3 region is CASSQEGPNTGELFF. In nucleotides, the CDR3 is TGTGCCAGCAGCCAAGAGGGGCCCAACACCGGGGAGCTGTTTTTT.

This clone came up a few times. This chain uses TRBV7-9 with TRBJ1-2; D perhaps matches TRBD1 (5 bases). Between the trimmed V and J ends, which lost 3 bases and 6 bases, there was a span of 11 bases. Germline V lookup: CDR1 SEHNR, CDR2 FQNEAQ (reference sequence). The CDR3 is made up of 13 amino acids. DNA for the CDR3: TGTGCCAGCAGCTTCAACGGCAGGGATGGCTACACCTTC. Translated, it gives CASSFNGRDGYTF.

The J gene is TRBJ1-5, the V gene TRBV5-5; D unclear. With 0 bases removed from V and 9 bases from J, the gap between germline ends came to 16 bases. CDR1 is SGHKS and CDR2 is YYEKEE in the germline V gene (reference sequence). The CDR3 runs 15 residues. The CDR3 nucleotides are TGTGCCAGCAGCTTGGACAGACAATCATCGCGGCCCCAGCATTTT. Translation: CASSLDRQSSRPQHF.

This clone was recorded only once. The V call is TRBV6-5, the J call TRBJ2-5, with TRBD1 as a possible D gene (5 bases). Germline V gives CDR1 MNHEY, CDR2 SVGAGI. The CDR3 has 12 residues. The V end was cut by 7 bases, the J end by 3 bases, with 9 bases between. The CDR3 bases are TGTGCCAGCAAAGGGGCTGAAGAGACCCAGTACTTC. This codes for CASKGAEETQYF.

The rearrangement links TRBV5-6 to TRBJ1-2; the match to TRBD1 covers 7 bases. Germline CDR1 is SGHDT and CDR2 is YYEEEE. The CDR3 runs to 14 residues. J gave up 2 bases and V 6 bases, and 7 bases lay outside the gene matches. CDR3 protein: CASNRMTGNYGYTF. The CDR3 DNA reads TGTGCCAGCAACCGAATGACAGGGAACTATGGCTACACCTTC.

A note on this clone: The junction shows a germline mismatch at one end, possibly a read error. The chain has TRBV5-4 and TRBJ2-7; D is ambiguous. The CDR3 runs to 12 residues. Germline lookup yields CDR1 SGHNT and CDR2 YYREEE (reference sequence). CDR3 protein: CASSLDSLVTEF. CDR3 bases: TGTGCCAGCAGCTTGGATTCTCTGGTAACTGAATTC.

Only one count was recorded for this clone. The chain couples TRBV4-2 to TRBJ2-4; possibly TRBD2 for D (6 bases). The CDR3 is 17 residues long. Trimming shortened V by 0 bases and J by 5 bases, and 17 bases separated the two germline ends. Germline lookup yields CDR1 LGHNA and CDR2 YNFKEQ. The CDR3 here is CASSQDWTTSAENIQYF. In DNA form, the CDR3 reads TGTGCCAGCAGCCAAGATTGGACTACCAGTGCCGAAAACATTCAGTACTTC.